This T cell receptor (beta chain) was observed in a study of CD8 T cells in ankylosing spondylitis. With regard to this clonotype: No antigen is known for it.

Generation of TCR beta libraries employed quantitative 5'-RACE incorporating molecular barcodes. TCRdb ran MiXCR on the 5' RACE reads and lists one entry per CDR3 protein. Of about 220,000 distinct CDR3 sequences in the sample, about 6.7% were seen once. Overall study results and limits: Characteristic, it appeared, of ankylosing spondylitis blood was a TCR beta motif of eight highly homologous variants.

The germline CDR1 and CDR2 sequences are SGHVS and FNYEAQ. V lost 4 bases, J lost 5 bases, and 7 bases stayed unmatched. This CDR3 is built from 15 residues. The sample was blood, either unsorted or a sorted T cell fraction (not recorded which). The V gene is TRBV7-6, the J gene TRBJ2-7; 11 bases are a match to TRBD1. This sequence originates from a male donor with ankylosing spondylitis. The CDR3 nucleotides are TGTGCCAGCAGCTCCCGGGACAGGGGGGTTCACGAGCAGTACTTC. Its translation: CASSSRDRGVHEQYF.